The 25 T cell receptor beta chains presented below share a single source sample, sequenced in a study of post-analysis software for immune sequencing data. Study observations and caveats: There were roughly five TRBV segments more frequent in patients than controls, and TRBV5-6, TRBV5-1 and TRBV20-1 were among them.

Which antigens these TCRs recognize remains unknown. Unique molecular identifiers had been added to the TCR beta cDNA libraries. A single record per CDR3 protein comes from TCRdb applying MiXCR to the PCR reads. Of some 690,000 distinct CDR3 sequences in the sample, 30% were seen once. The sequenced sample was blood. The receptors shown here come from a girl aged 10-17 years with multiple sclerosis.

The chain employs TRBV7-9 and TRBJ2-3, with D hard to call. The V end was cut by 5 bases, the J end by 1 base, with 19 bases between. CDR1 is SEHNR, CDR2 FQNEAQ, per germline (reference sequence). This CDR3 region has 17 residues. As DNA, the CDR3 is TGTGCCAGCAGCGTTGGACCGGACCGCTTGGGCACAGATACGCAGTATTTT. Amino acids: CASSVGPDRLGTDTQYF.

The chain has TRBV15 and TRBJ2-3, with TRBD2 matching 9 bases. This CDR3 contains 15 residues. Per the germline V gene, CDR1 is LNHNV and CDR2 is YYDKDF (reference sequence). Germline trimming cut 7 bases from V and 3 bases from J; bases unmatched to any gene: 8. CDR3 sequence (DNA): TGTGCCACCACGGGCGGGGGGGCTTTGACAGATACGCAGTATTTT. This codes for CATTGGGALTDTQYF.

This clonotype was recorded at least ten times. The V gene is TRBV4-3, the J gene TRBJ2-7, with a possible D match to TRBD2 (6 bases). CDR1 is LGHNA, CDR2 YSLEER, per germline. With 4 bases removed from V and 4 bases from J, the gap between germline ends came to 17 bases. The length of the CDR3 is 15 residues. CDR3 sequence: CASSLDLGGWYEQYF. CDR3 in DNA: TGCGCCAGCAGCCTCGATCTGGGGGGTTGGTACGAGCAGTACTTC.

At least ten counts were recorded for this clonotype. The chain is built from TRBV4-1 and TRBJ2-5; the D is unclear. Trimming shortened V by 0 bases and J by 7 bases, and 9 bases separated the two germline ends. CDR1 MGHRA and CDR2 YSYEKL come from the germline V gene. The CDR3 length is 13 residues. The CDR3 bases are TGCGCCAGCAGCCAAGATTCTCCGGGGACCCAGTACTTC. Its translation: CASSQDSPGTQYF.

The J gene is TRBJ1-6, the V gene TRBV6-1; TRBD1 might be the D (5 bases). The CDR3 sequence is 15 residues long. Trimming pared 7 bases from V and 6 bases from J, leaving 16 bases between. CDR1 and CDR2 (germline): MNHNS, SASEGT. The CDR3 protein is CASIKQRGRNSPLHF. The CDR3 DNA sequence: TGTGCCAGCATTAAGCAAAGGGGCCGTAATTCACCCCTCCACTTT.

In regard to this clonotype: One end of the junction varies from germline; a read error may be responsible. V is TRBV6-5 and J is TRBJ2-5; D remains unclear. The last part of the DNA fits TRBJ2-7 better; the J call may be wrong. Germline V gives CDR1 MNHEY, CDR2 SVGAGI. The CDR3 length is 13 residues. For the CDR3, the DNA is TGTGCCGGCAGCTCTCGGACCGCTGACGAGCAGTACTTC. This sequence encodes CAGSSRTADEQYF.

The chain is built from TRBV20-1 and TRBJ2-1, with D uncertain. Germline V gene sequence: CDR1 DFQATT, CDR2 SNEGSKA (reference sequence). There are 14 residues in the CDR3. V lost 8 bases, J lost 7 bases, and 21 bases lay in between. For the CDR3, the DNA is TGCAGTACATACGACGCCCCGACTGGGAATGAGCAGTTCTTC. It specifies CSTYDAPTGNEQFF.

This clonotype was picked up a small number of times. The V and J genes are TRBV6-5 and TRBJ2-3; 10 bases map to TRBD2. CDR1 MNHEY and CDR2 SVGAGI come from the germline V gene. This CDR3 contains 16 residues. The trim removed 4 bases at V and 4 bases at J, leaving 8 bases unmatched. The CDR3 protein is CASSFQVAGGADTQYF. The DNA for the CDR3 is TGTGCCAGCAGTTTTCAGGTAGCGGGAGGAGCAGATACGCAGTATTTT.

V is TRBV20-1 and J is TRBJ2-3; D gene uncertain. V was pared by 6 bases and J by 6 bases, with 13 bases between. CDR1 DFQATT and CDR2 SNEGSKA come from the germline V gene (reference sequence). This CDR3 has 12 amino acids. CDR3 in amino acids: CSAALGDDTQYF. For the CDR3, the DNA is TGCAGTGCGGCTTTGGGCGACGATACGCAGTATTTT.

CDR3 nucleotide sequence: TGCAGTGCTAGTGGGACAGGGGGCGCGGACTCCTATTACGAGCAGTACTTC. Translating gives CSASGTGGADSYYEQYF. This rearrangement joins TRBV20-1 to TRBJ2-7; 12 bases line up with TRBD1. The germline gives CDR1 DFQATT, CDR2 SNEGSKA (reference sequence). The CDR3 contains 17 residues. The V segment lost 3 bases and the J segment 4 bases; nucleotides outside the gene matches: 13.

The sample holds a few counts of this clonotype. The CDR3 spells CASIPGTSGMQETQYF. CDR3 nucleotide sequence: TGTGCCAGCATCCCGGGGACTAGCGGGATGCAAGAGACCCAGTACTTC. The V and J genes are TRBV6-6 and TRBJ2-5, with 13 nucleotides matching TRBD2. The CDR3 consists of 16 residues. Germline CDR1 MNHNY, CDR2 SVGAGI (reference sequence). V lost 7 bases and J lost 2; bases outside the gene matches: 7.

The sample holds a few counts of this clonotype. The CDR3, as DNA: TGCGCCAGCAGCGAGGGGATTCAAGGGCGCTCCTACGAGCAGTACTTC. As protein: CASSEGIQGRSYEQYF. V usage is TRBV5-1 and J usage is TRBJ2-7; D may be TRBD1 or TRBD2 (5 bases each). Looked up from germline, CDR1 is SGHRS and CDR2 is YFSETQ. Trimming took 4 bases from V and 0 from J, leaving 17 bases between them. CDR3 size: 16 residues. Drawing the rest from reference TRBV5-1 and TRBJ2-7, the complete variable domain is KAGVTQTPRYLIKTRGQQVTLSCSPISGHRSVSWYQQTPGQGLQFLFEYFSETQRNKGNFPGRFSGRQFSNSRSEMNVSTLELGDSALYLCASSEGIQGRSYEQYFGPGTRLTVT.

Worth noting for this clonotype: Relative to the germline gene, one junction end is altered; a read error may explain this. The chain employs TRBV10-3 and TRBJ2-3, with D possibly being TRBD1 or TRBD2 (5 bases each). In germline, CDR1 is ENHRY, CDR2 SYGVKD. This CDR3 spans 16 amino acids. The CDR3: CAISDARAGAKDTRYF. In DNA form, the CDR3 reads TGTGCCATCAGTGACGCCCGCGCCGGGGCCAAAGATACGCGGTATTTT.

This clonotype was counted a few times. The V and J genes are TRBV14 and TRBJ2-1; 9 bases are a match to TRBD2. The CDR3 covers 16 residues. V was pared by 4 bases and J by 3 bases, with 7 bases of the junction left unmatched. Germline V CDR1 and CDR2: SGHDN, FVKESK. CDR3 nucleotide sequence: TGTGCCAGCAGCCCCAACCCTAGCGGGGTCTACAATGAGCAGTTCTTC. Translated: CASSPNPSGVYNEQFF.

J is TRBJ1-1 and V is TRBV6-5; the D gene is possibly TRBD1 (6 bases). Germline CDR1 and CDR2: MNHEY and SVGAGI. This CDR3 contains 18 residues. V was pared by 2 bases and J by 0 bases, with 19 bases between. CDR3 coding DNA: TGTGCCAGCAGTTACAGGGGGAGCGCCCGGCATCTGAACACTGAAGCTTTCTTT. Residues: CASSYRGSARHLNTEAFF.

This clonotype was seen a handful of times. This rearrangement joins TRBV11-2 to TRBJ2-3; no reliable D call. The germline V gene has CDR1 SGHAT and CDR2 FQNNGV. Between the trimmed V and J ends, which lost 3 bases and 5 bases, there was a span of 3 bases. The CDR3 has 11 residues. CDR3 nucleotide sequence: TGTGCCAGCAGCTTCATAGATACGCAGTATTTT. This translates into CASSFIDTQYF.

This chain links TRBV20-1 with TRBJ2-7; 7 bases are shared with TRBD2. Trimming removed 5 bases from V and 2 bases from J; junction bases left unmatched: 9. The germline CDR1 and CDR2 sequences are DFQATT and SNEGSKA (reference sequence). The CDR3 extends over 14 amino acids. CDR3 in amino acids: CSAGSLADAYEQYF. The CDR3 DNA is TGCAGTGCTGGTTCGCTAGCGGATGCCTACGAGCAGTACTTC.

The gene calls are TRBV7-8 and TRBJ2-1; D gene uncertain. The CDR3 consists of 13 residues. V was trimmed by 3 bases and J by 6 bases, leaving 9 bases between them. The germline V gene encodes CDR1 SGHVS and CDR2 FQNEAQ. The CDR3 region has the DNA TGTGCCAGCAGCTTCCGGCAATTCAATGAGCAGTTCTTC. This codes for CASSFRQFNEQFF.

This clonotype was seen more than once but under ten times. This chain links TRBV11-2 with TRBJ2-1; 7 positions match TRBD1. CDR1 is SGHAT and CDR2 is FQNNGV in the germline V gene. V shed 4 bases and J 4 bases; nucleotides not matched to a gene: 7. The CDR3 loop spans 15 amino acids. The CDR3 here is CASSSPGQLYNEQFF. The CDR3 DNA is TGTGCCAGCAGCTCGCCGGGACAGCTATACAATGAGCAGTTCTTC.

This clonotype showed up just a few times. The chain uses TRBV9 and TRBJ2-1; D is uncertain. V was pared by 3 bases and J by 7 bases, with 17 bases between. Germline V lookup: CDR1 SGDLS, CDR2 YYNGEE. CDR3 length equals 15 residues. For the CDR3, the DNA is TGTGCCAGCAGCGGGCCAAGGGTATTAATAAATGAGCAGTTCTTC. Translation: CASSGPRVLINEQFF.

V and J are TRBV12-3 or TRBV12-4 and TRBJ1-5; D call uncertain. V was trimmed by 8 bases and J by 4 bases, leaving 18 bases between them. The CDR3 runs 15 residues. CDR3: CASSIAAGGNQPQHF. In DNA form, the CDR3 reads TGTGCCAGCTCCATAGCCGCGGGAGGTAATCAGCCCCAGCATTTT.

The rearrangement joins TRBV14 to TRBJ2-1; the D is unclear. The germline gives CDR1 SGHDN, CDR2 FVKESK. With 4 bases removed from V and 6 bases from J, the gap between germline ends came to 10 bases. The CDR3 consists of 13 residues. CDR3 region: CASSPHQTNEQFF. The DNA of the CDR3 is TGTGCCAGCAGCCCACACCAGACCAATGAGCAGTTCTTC. Drawing the rest from reference TRBV14 and TRBJ2-1, the complete variable domain is EAGVTQFPSHSVIEKGQTVTLRCDPISGHDNLYWYRRVMGKEIKFLLHFVKESKQDESGMPNNRFLAERTGGTYSTLKVQPAELEDSGVYFCASSPHQTNEQFFGPGTRLTVL.

Only one count was recorded for this clonotype. A much bigger clone sits one base away, suggesting this may be a read error. CDR3 nucleotides: TGTGCCAACAAATACAATGAGCAGTTCTTC. Residues: CANKYNEQFF. The gene calls are TRBV6-1 and TRBJ2-1, with unresolved D. Per the germline V gene, CDR1 is MNHNS and CDR2 is SASEGT. The CDR3 totals 10 residues. Trimming took off 10 bases at V and 4 bases at J, with 5 bases between the two ends.

This clonotype has only a few counts. The chain is built from TRBV7-8 and TRBJ2-7; 10 nucleotides agree with TRBD2. The ends lost 6 bases at V and 5 bases at J; junction bases unmatched: 7. Germline CDR1 reads SGHVS; CDR2 reads FQNEAQ. The CDR3 sequence is 14 residues long. The CDR3 loop reads CASRLAGVGNEQYF. The CDR3 coding sequence is TGTGCCAGCAGGCTAGCGGGAGTGGGTAACGAGCAGTACTTC.

This clonotype was detected only a few times. The chain couples TRBV3-1 to TRBJ2-7, with D tentatively TRBD1 (5 bases). The J call could be wrong; TRBJ2-5 is a better fit for the DNA end. Per the germline V gene, CDR1 is LGHDT and CDR2 is YNNKEL (reference sequence). The CDR3 totals 12 residues. CDR3 coding DNA: TGTGCCAGCAGCCAAGTGGGGCAGACCCAGTACTTC. Translating gives CASSQVGQTQYF.